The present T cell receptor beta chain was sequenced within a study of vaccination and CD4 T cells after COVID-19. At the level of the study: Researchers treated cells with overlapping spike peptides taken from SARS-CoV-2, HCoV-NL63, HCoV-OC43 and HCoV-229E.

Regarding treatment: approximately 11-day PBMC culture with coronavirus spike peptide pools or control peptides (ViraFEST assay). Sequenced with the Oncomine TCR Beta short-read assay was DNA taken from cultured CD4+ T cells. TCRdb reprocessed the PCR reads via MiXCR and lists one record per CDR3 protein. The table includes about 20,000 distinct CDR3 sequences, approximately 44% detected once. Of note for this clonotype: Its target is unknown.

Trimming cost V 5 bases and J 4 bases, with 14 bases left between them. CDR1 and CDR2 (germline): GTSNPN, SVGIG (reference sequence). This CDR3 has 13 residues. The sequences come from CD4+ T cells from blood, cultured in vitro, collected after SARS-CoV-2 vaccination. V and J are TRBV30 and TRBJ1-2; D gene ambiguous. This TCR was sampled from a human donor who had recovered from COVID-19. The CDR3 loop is CAWGAGTLYGYTF. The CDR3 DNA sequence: TGTGCCTGGGGCGCAGGTACCCTCTATGGCTACACCTTC.